This is a list of T cell receptor beta chains from one sample in a study of blood T cell repertoires in COVID-19. Sequencing was performed with immunoSEQ multiplex PCR; in TCRdb, only in-frame clones are kept and a portion is missing. The profile shows 350,000 to 550,000 clones, about 85% of them singletons. Sequenced input: PBMCs or T cells enriched from blood (not recorded which). The receptors stem from a woman under 30 with acute COVID-19. CDR3s include the opening cysteine and the closing phenylalanine or tryptophan. A D gene is named only where the DNA matches it firmly. Clone size, where shown, is once, few, many, or a class for clones that have expanded.

- | TRBJ2-7 | few | TRBV28 | CASSPTSQGGQYF | TGTGCCAGCAGTCCCACCTCCCAGGGAGGGCAGTACTTC
TRBD1 | TRBJ1-3 | once | TRBV9 | CASSADRETFGNTIYF | TGTGCCAGCAGCGCGGACAGGGAAACTTTTGGAAACACCATATATTTT
- | TRBJ2-7 | - | TRBV28 | CASSSTVSEQYF | TGTGCCAGCAGTTCGACAGTGAGCGAGCAGTACTTC
- | TRBJ2-7 | - | TRBV2 | CASSGSFSVDEQYF | TGTGCCAGCAGTGGCTCCTTCAGTGTCGACGAGCAGTACTTC
- | TRBJ1-2 | many | TRBV11-2 | CASSSGSGYGYTF | TGTGCCAGCAGCTCCGGATCGGGGTATGGCTACACCTTC
- | TRBJ1-2 | - | TRBV25-1 | CASSGSTYGYTF | TGTGCCAGCAGTGGGAGTACCTATGGCTACACCTTC
TRBD1 | TRBJ1-4 | - | TRBV15 | CATSRGGQGNEKLFF | TGTGCCACCAGCAGAGGTGGACAGGGAAACGAAAAACTGTTTTTT
TRBD2 | TRBJ2-4 | - | TRBV7-2 | CASSGQRDKNIQYF | TGTGCCAGCAGCGGGCAGCGGGACAAAAACATTCAGTACTTC
- | TRBJ1-6 | - | TRBV6-5 | CASRDGDLLHF | TGTGCCAGCAGAGACGGGGATCTCCTCCACTTT
TRBD1 | TRBJ1-2 | - | TRBV24-1 | CATSETGNYGYTF | TGTGCCACCAGTGAGACAGGGAACTATGGCTACACCTTC
- | TRBJ2-1 | - | TRBV19 | CASSSLAAYNEQFF | TGTGCCAGTAGTTCATTAGCTGCCTACAATGAGCAGTTCTTC
- | TRBJ1-6 | many | TRBV28 | CASSFRTGAGSPLHF | TGTGCCAGCAGTTTCAGAACAGGCGCAGGTTCACCCCTCCACTTT
- | TRBJ1-2 | - | TRBV19 | CASKRGGGSYGENYGYTF | TGTGCCAGTAAACGGGGCGGAGGGAGTTACGGTGAGAACTATGGCTACACCTTC
TRBD2 | TRBJ2-1 | - | TRBV27 | CASTPGTRYNEQFF | TGTGCCAGCACCCCCGGGACTAGGTACAATGAGCAGTTCTTC
- | TRBJ2-3 | - | TRBV19 | CASTGQATGADTQYF | TGTGCCAGTACCGGCCAAGCCACGGGAGCAGATACGCAGTATTTT
- | TRBJ2-5 | - | TRBV6-2/TRBV6-3 | CASSYSNTGAGNQETQYF | TGTGCCAGCAGTTACTCAAATACGGGAGCGGGTAACCAAGAGACCCAGTACTTC
TRBD2 | TRBJ2-1 | - | TRBV28 | CASSFGGSGYNEQFF | TGTGCCAGCAGTTTCGGCGGGAGTGGGTACAATGAGCAGTTCTTC
TRBD1 | TRBJ1-4 | - | TRBV9 | CASSKGQPYNEKLFF | TGTGCCAGCAGCAAGGGACAGCCTTATAATGAAAAACTGTTTTTT
TRBD1 | TRBJ2-5 | - | TRBV7-2 | CASSLVLFPGQAQETQYF | TGTGCCAGCAGCTTAGTTCTCTTCCCTGGACAGGCCCAAGAGACCCAGTACTTC
- | TRBJ2-1 | once | TRBV11-2 | CASSKRLVGLRNEQFF | TGTGCCAGCAGCAAGAGACTAGTCGGGCTTCGGAATGAGCAGTTCTTC
TRBD2 | TRBJ2-1 | - | TRBV4-3 | CASSQVLAENYNEQFF | TGCGCCAGCAGCCAAGTGCTAGCGGAGAACTACAATGAGCAGTTCTTC
TRBD2 | TRBJ2-1 | - | TRBV5-4 | CASSLTPLAGGFYNEQFF | TGTGCCAGCAGCTTGACGCCGCTAGCGGGAGGGTTTTACAATGAGCAGTTCTTC
TRBD2 | TRBJ2-7 | once | TRBV11-3 | CASSGSGGTYEQYF | TGTGCCAGCAGCGGATCGGGAGGAACCTACGAGCAGTACTTC
TRBD2 | TRBJ2-3 | - | TRBV20-1 | CSASMSGKGDTQYF | TGCAGTGCTAGTATGAGCGGGAAGGGAGATACGCAGTATTTT
- | TRBJ2-2 | - | TRBV28 | CASRVGGGELFF | TGTGCCAGCAGGGTAGGGGGAGGGGAGCTGTTTTTT
TRBD1 | TRBJ1-2 | - | TRBV7-6 | CASSTGTVNGYTF | TGTGCCAGCAGCACGGGGACAGTGAATGGCTACACCTTC
- | TRBJ2-7 | - | TRBV15 | CATSRGRRGPLYEQYF | TGTGCCACCAGCAGAGGAAGGAGGGGTCCACTTTACGAGCAGTACTTC
- | TRBJ1-1 | - | TRBV6-4 | CASSDSGRGEAFF | TGTGCCAGCAGTGACTCAGGCCGGGGGGAAGCTTTCTTT
TRBD1 | TRBJ1-5 | - | TRBV6-5 | CASSRTQGTQPQHF | TGTGCCAGCAGTCGAACACAGGGGACCCAGCCCCAGCATTTT
TRBD1 | TRBJ1-2 | - | TRBV4-3 | CASSQDRGLRTGGYTF | TGCGCCAGCAGCCAAGATAGAGGGTTACGGACAGGCGGCTACACCTTC
TRBD1 | TRBJ2-1 | - | TRBV24-1 | CATSDSGTGVWNEQFF | TGTGCCACCAGTGATTCCGGGACAGGGGTATGGAATGAGCAGTTCTTC
- | TRBJ1-1 | - | TRBV5-1 | CASSASGNTEAFF | TGCGCCAGCAGCGCGTCGGGGAACACTGAAGCTTTCTTT
TRBD2 | TRBJ2-1 | - | TRBV15 | CATSRGRAGAYNEQFF | TGTGCCACCAGCAGAGGCCGCGCGGGGGCCTACAATGAGCAGTTCTTC
TRBD2 | TRBJ2-2 | - | TRBV19 | CASSSTVAGTGELFF | TGTGCCAGTAGTAGTACGGTAGCGGGGACCGGGGAGCTGTTTTTT
TRBD2 | TRBJ2-4 | - | TRBV5-4 | CASSFTSGDKLAKNIQYF | TGTGCCAGCAGCTTTACTAGCGGGGATAAGCTAGCCAAAAACATTCAGTACTTC